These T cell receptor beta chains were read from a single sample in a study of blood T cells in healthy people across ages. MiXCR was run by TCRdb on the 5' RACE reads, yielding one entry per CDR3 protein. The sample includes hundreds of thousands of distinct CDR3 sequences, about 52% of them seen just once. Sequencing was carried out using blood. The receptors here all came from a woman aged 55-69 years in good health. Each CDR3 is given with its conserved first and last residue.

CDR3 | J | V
CASSFGQGGNTGELFF | TRBJ2-2 | TRBV7-8
CSGKMGKNTEAFF | TRBJ1-1 | TRBV20-1
CSVVAGGKTQYF | . | TRBV29-1
CASSLVTGTSGRGNEQYF | TRBJ2-5 | TRBV7-8
CASSLARWGYEQYF | TRBJ2-7 | TRBV7-2
CSAGTGGAYTF | TRBJ1-2 | TRBV20-1
CASSLGATGYNEQFF | TRBJ2-1 | TRBV7-2
CASSQDRGKGSAHEQYF | . | TRBV3-1
CSVVQIEQFF | TRBJ2-1 | TRBV29-1
CASSQGGPDTDTQYF | TRBJ2-3 | TRBV4-2
CATTTGYETQYF | TRBJ2-5 | TRBV12-3/TRBV12-4
CASSRRQGRLNTEAFF | TRBJ1-1 | TRBV7-9
CASRLDRDGGYTF | TRBJ1-2 | TRBV6-6
CSVLTSGAFYEQYF | TRBJ2-7 | TRBV29-1
CASSLNQGSNTEAFF | TRBJ1-1 | TRBV28
CASSTQGAVGYTF | TRBJ1-2 | TRBV7-9
CASSPGQAVSPQPQHF | TRBJ1-5 | TRBV7-2
CSETSLTQETQYF | TRBJ2-5 | TRBV20-1
CASSPEEGWSNIQYF | TRBJ2-4 | TRBV9
CASSMGTVWDNEQFF | TRBJ2-1 | TRBV5-1
CASRVSYQETQYF | TRBJ2-5 | TRBV2
CSASRARQNIQYF | . | TRBV20-1
CASSPEAGGSYNEQFF | TRBJ2-1 | TRBV4-3
CSAMSLAGGRSTDTQYF | TRBJ2-3 | TRBV29-1
CASSGGGRVTDTQYF | TRBJ2-3 | TRBV6-6
CASSRPFPDTQYF | TRBJ2-3 | TRBV7-2
CASSKGRMNTGELFF | TRBJ2-2 | TRBV4-3
CATSKDLGNHHEQYF | . | TRBV15
CRERASYEQYF | TRBJ2-7 | TRBV29-1
CASSLETGELFF | TRBJ2-2 | TRBV4-3
CASSSGQKYGYTF | TRBJ1-2 | TRBV7-2
CASSLYGPSTDTQYF | TRBJ2-3 | TRBV12-3/TRBV12-4
CASSRDTFRGETQYF | TRBJ2-5 | TRBV7-2
CASSPTSGQEKLFF | TRBJ1-4 | TRBV3-1
CASSAGLAGNQETQYF | TRBJ2-5 | TRBV7-2
CSASGRLLSYNEQFF | TRBJ2-1 | TRBV20-1
CSASRLANEQFF | TRBJ2-1 | TRBV20-1
CASSLEDFQYF | TRBJ2-3 | TRBV11-2
CASSPGRWGGNQPQHF | TRBJ1-5 | TRBV3-1
CASSLTSGAQYF | TRBJ2-5 | TRBV7-3
CASSSQGTGRNSPLHF | TRBJ1-6 | TRBV7-9
CASSSGQGGTYEQYF | TRBJ2-7 | TRBV27
CSVAGFAEGGQETQYF | TRBJ2-5 | TRBV29-1
CASGNDYGYTF | TRBJ1-2 | TRBV7-6
CSARDRRGEQYF | TRBJ2-7 | TRBV20-1
CASSSRLAQGEQFF | TRBJ2-1 | TRBV9
CSATQIELAEGVGETQYF | TRBJ2-5 | TRBV20-1
CASSHRTSGRISTDTQYF | TRBJ2-3 | TRBV6-2/TRBV6-3
CASSPTGHYGYTF | TRBJ1-2 | TRBV12-3/TRBV12-4
CASGSLGQNTEAFF | TRBJ1-1 | TRBV9
CSVQDGPAGYTF | TRBJ1-2 | TRBV29-1
CASREGRLADNEQFF | TRBJ2-1 | TRBV4-1
CASSRQGIQEETQYF | TRBJ2-5 | TRBV28
CASSLDYSPSTDTQYF | TRBJ2-3 | TRBV7-2
CAGSSTSYEQYF | TRBJ2-7 | TRBV6-6
CASSDILGVWTQHF | TRBJ1-5 | TRBV6-2/TRBV6-3
CASSLRSLPPYNEQFF | TRBJ2-1 | TRBV27
CSARGQGSNQPQHF | TRBJ1-5 | TRBV20-1
CASSLVGTEQFF | TRBJ2-1 | TRBV7-9